In its sample, the clone carrying this T cell receptor (beta chain) was seen once. Its antigen is not identified. This record belongs to a study of T cell responses to AZD1222 COVID-19 vaccine. Background on the study: It was second doses at about 4 or about 12 weeks that were pooled.

The V end lost 5 bases, the J end lost 1 base, and 14 bases lay between the germline ends. The germline gives CDR1 SNHLY, CDR2 FYNNEI. The CDR3 totals 15 residues. Study findings and constraints: All repertoire sampling was performed exclusively after the peak T cell response. Spike-specific TCR breadth and depth rose after two AZD1222 doses. Clonal diversity was possibly underestimated, and the donors were mostly white British, with more females.

Method: immunoSEQ multiplex PCR; TCRdb's copy keeps in-frame clones and lacks some. Altogether approximately 160,000 clones are present, approximately 93% being singletons, with the ten largest covering roughly 1%. The chain employs TRBV2 and TRBJ1-1; D possibly corresponds to TRBD1 (6 bases). The source was peripheral blood, collected on day 0 of AZD1222 vaccination. The TCR comes from an adult in good health. The chain's CDR3 is CASSPQGSGNTEAFF. Written as DNA, the CDR3 is TGTGCCAGCAGTCCACAGGGATCGGGGAACACTGAAGCTTTCTTT.